The subject of this entry is one T cell receptor (beta chain). Its specificity is not known. This table comes from immunoSEQ multiplex PCR, and its TCRdb copy is limited to in-frame clones, with some not included. In the table there are under 80,000 clones, around 70% of which are singletons. Looked up from germline, CDR1 is MNHEY and CDR2 is SVGEGT. The CDR3 is 13 amino acids. V lost 2 bases and J lost 6, with 8 bases in between. The data are from a study of vaccination effects on CD4 cells after COVID-19. Study-wide results and caveats: The study had few convalescent patients and no early post-infection timepoints.

Viral peptide pool expansion of antigen-specific CD4+ T cells preceded sequencing in the ViraFEST assay. When around 9 days of culture had elapsed, CD4+ T cells were isolated. Half-medium replacement with IL-2 medium occurred on days 3 and 7. The rearrangement links TRBV6-2 or TRBV6-3 to TRBJ1-5; D not resolved. The sample was CD4+ T cells from PBMCs cultured with HCoV-229E spike peptides, taken before COVID-19 vaccination. The TCR comes from a human donor who received a COVID-19 vaccine. CDR3 sequence (DNA): TGTGCCAGCAGTTACGATCGGCTTCAGCCCCAGCATTTT. It translates to CASSYDRLQPQHF.